This T cell receptor (beta chain) originates from a study of CD8 T cells in Susac syndrome. Looked up from germline, CDR1 is MDHEN and CDR2 is SYDVKM. The V end lost 8 bases, the J end lost 5 bases, and 15 bases lay between the germline ends. This CDR3 is 14 amino acids long. Reverse transcription used about 0.45 to 1 ug RNA and random hexamers. TCRdb independently ran MiXCR on the immunoSEQ multiplex PCR reads; one entry per CDR3 protein. Of some 100,000 distinct CDR3 sequences listed, around 92% were seen once; the top ten hold 0.093%. The multiple sclerosis controls comprised treatment-naive patients whose relapsing-remitting disease was stable or active.

This chain joins TRBV28 and TRBJ1-4; maybe TRBD1 (5 bases). This receptor was identified in a human donor with multiple sclerosis. The specimen sequenced was CD4+ T cells from PBMCs. The CDR3, as DNA: TGTGCCAGCGGTCTGGGGGGACCCAATGAAAAACTGTTTTTT. It yields the protein CASGLGGPNEKLFF.